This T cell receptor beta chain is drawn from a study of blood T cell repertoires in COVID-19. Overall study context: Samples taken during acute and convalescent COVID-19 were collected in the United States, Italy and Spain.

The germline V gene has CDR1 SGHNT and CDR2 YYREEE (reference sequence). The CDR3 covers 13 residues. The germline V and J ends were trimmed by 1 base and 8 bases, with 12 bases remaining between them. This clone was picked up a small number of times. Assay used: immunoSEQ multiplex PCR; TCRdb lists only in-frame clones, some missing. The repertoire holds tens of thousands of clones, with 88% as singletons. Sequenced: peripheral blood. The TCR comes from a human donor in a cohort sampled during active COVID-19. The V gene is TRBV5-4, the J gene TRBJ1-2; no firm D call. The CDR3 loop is CASSLSGEMGYTF. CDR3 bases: TGTGCCAGCAGCTTGTCTGGTGAGATGGGCTACACCTTC.